Shown below are 25 T cell receptor beta chains from a single sample sequenced in a study of blood T cell repertoires in COVID-19. The method was immunoSEQ multiplex PCR; TCRdb's version includes in-frame clones alone and lacks a portion of them. In the table there are about 65,000 clones, roughly 80% of which are singletons. The sample taken for sequencing was peripheral blood. The receptors originated from a human donor in a cohort sampled during active COVID-19.

The chain is built from TRBV6-2 or TRBV6-3 and TRBJ1-1, with D uncertain. Trimming took off 2 bases at V and 4 bases at J, with 8 bases between the two ends. From germline, CDR1 is MNHEY and CDR2 SVGEGT. This CDR3 spans 13 amino acids. The CDR3 DNA is TGTGCCAGCAGTTACCGTTTATCCACTGAAGCTTTCTTT. Its protein is CASSYRLSTEAFF.

This clone showed up just a few times. V usage is TRBV7-8 and J usage is TRBJ2-5; D is perhaps TRBD2 (6 bases). The germline gives CDR1 SGHVS, CDR2 FQNEAQ. The germline V and J ends were trimmed by 5 bases and 1 base, with 17 bases remaining between them. The CDR3 length is 16 residues. CDR3 in DNA: TGTGCCAGCAGCCTTCACGGGCGGGGTTTCCAAGAGACCCAGTACTTC. Its translation: CASSLHGRGFQETQYF.

The V and J genes are TRBV29-1 and TRBJ1-1; weak D call: TRBD1 (6 bases). CDR3 length: 12 amino acids. V shed 7 bases and J shed 12 bases, with 21 bases lying between them. Per the germline V gene, CDR1 is SQVTM and CDR2 is ANQGSEA. The CDR3, as DNA: TGCAGCGCTCGGACAGTAGGTGCGACAACTTTCTTT. This codes for CSARTVGATTFF.

In its sample, this clone was seen a few times. This chain joins TRBV19 and TRBJ1-5; a possible D gene is TRBD1 (5 bases). The CDR3 sequence is 16 residues long. Trimming removed 3 bases at V and 0 bases at J, with 12 bases between. Looked up from germline, CDR1 is LNHDA and CDR2 is SQIVND (reference sequence). The CDR3: CASSISQDYSNQPQHF. CDR3 in DNA: TGTGCCAGTAGTATTTCACAGGACTATAGCAATCAGCCCCAGCATTTT.

This clone came up once. The chain combines TRBV18 with TRBJ2-1; D is possibly TRBD2 (7 bases). The CDR3 consists of 14 residues. The germline CDR1 and CDR2 sequences are KGHSH and LQKENI. Trimming took 9 bases from V and 0 from J, leaving 12 bases between them. CDR3 coding DNA: TGTGCCAGTTCGGGGGGCCCCTCCTACAATGAGCAGTTCTTC. Encoded protein: CASSGGPSYNEQFF.

This clone came up a few times. The chain uses TRBV7-2 and TRBJ2-1; 7 nucleotides align to TRBD1. CDR3 length: 14 amino acids. The germline V gene has CDR1 SGHTA and CDR2 FQGNSA. The V and J ends lost 6 bases and 2 bases, in that order; junction bases with no gene match: 4. CDR3 loop: CASSKGAAYNEQFF. In DNA, the CDR3 is TGTGCCAGCAGTAAGGGGGCCGCCTACAATGAGCAGTTCTTC. Full variable domain (rest looked up from reference TRBV7-2 and TRBJ2-1): GAGVSQSPSNKVTEKGKDVELRCDPISGHTALYWYRQSLGQGLEFLIYFQGNSAPDKSGLPSDRFSAERTGGSVSTLTIQRTQQEDSAVYLCASSKGAAYNEQFFGPGTRLTVL.

The rearrangement joins TRBV21-1 to TRBJ1-1; the D segment call TRBD1 is taken from the table without a DNA check. TRBV21-1 is labeled a pseudogene. The CDR3 has 18 residues. This CDR3 reads CASSKALRDRDLYTEAFF. For the CDR3, the DNA is TGTGCCAGCAGCAAAGCGCTGAGGGACAGGGATCTATACACTGAAGCTTTCTTT.

The chain is built from TRBV5-8 and TRBJ1-3; tentatively, D is TRBD1 (6 bases). Between the trimmed V and J ends, which lost 0 bases and 0 bases, there was a span of 7 bases. The CDR3 covers 15 residues. Germline V gives CDR1 SGHTS, CDR2 YDEGEE. The CDR3 coding sequence is TGTGCCAGCAGCTTGGGGACAGTCTCTGGAAACACCATATATTTT. This encodes CASSLGTVSGNTIYF. Filled out from reference TRBV5-8 and TRBJ1-3, the complete variable domain reads EAGVTQSPTHLIKTRGQQATLRCSPISGHTSVYWYQQALGLGLQFLLWYDEGEERNRGNFPPRFSGRQFPNYSSELNVNALELEDSALYLCASSLGTVSGNTIYFGEGSWLTVV.

This clone was recorded once. This chain joins TRBV5-1 and TRBJ1-5; D possibly corresponds to TRBD1 (6 bases). V was pared by 4 bases and J by 1 base, with 12 bases between. Germline-derived CDR1 and CDR2 are SGHRS and YFSETQ. The CDR3 has 15 amino acids. The CDR3 protein is CASSPGTSSNQPQHF. The CDR3 nucleotides read TGCGCCAGCAGCCCCGGGACATCGAGCAATCAGCCCCAGCATTTT.

Relative to its sample, this clone is medium-sized. The rearrangement joins TRBV5-4 to TRBJ1-2; a weak D match, TRBD1 (5 bases). Per germline, CDR1 SGHNT and CDR2 YYREEE (reference sequence). The V end was cut by 2 bases, the J end by 5 bases, with 16 bases between. The CDR3 has 15 amino acids. CDR3 DNA sequence: TGTGCCAGCAGCTTTCCTAATGGGGGGGAGTATGGCTACACCTTC. It translates to CASSFPNGGEYGYTF.

The chain couples TRBV4-1 to TRBJ2-7; D is perhaps TRBD1 (5 bases). The germline gives CDR1 MGHRA, CDR2 YSYEKL. The CDR3 contains 14 residues. Trimming pared 1 base from V and 6 bases from J, leaving 13 bases between. CDR3 loop: CASSQGIQGREQYF. DNA of the CDR3: TGCGCCAGCAGCCAAGGGATTCAGGGCCGCGAGCAGTACTTC.

The chain has TRBV27 and TRBJ1-1; D gene uncertain. Trimming pared 6 bases from V and 1 base from J, leaving 12 bases between. The germline CDR1 and CDR2 sequences are MNHEY and SMNVEV (reference sequence). This CDR3 contains 14 residues. The CDR3 DNA follows: TGTGCCAGCAGGCCGAGGAGTCGGAACACTGAAGCTTTCTTT. This encodes CASRPRSRNTEAFF.

The chain joins TRBV30 to TRBJ1-1; the D is unclear. The CDR3 covers 15 residues. V lost 5 bases to trimming and J lost 0 bases, with 16 bases between them. CDR1 is GTSNPN, CDR2 SVGIG, per germline (reference sequence). CDR3 sequence: CAWRPENRMNTEAFF. CDR3 nucleotide sequence: TGTGCCTGGCGACCGGAAAACAGAATGAACACTGAAGCTTTCTTT.

The rearrangement uses TRBV30 and TRBJ2-2; 9 bases match TRBD1. CDR1 is GTSNPN, CDR2 SVGIG, per germline (reference sequence). The V gene end was trimmed by 8 bases and the J gene end by 7 bases; junction bases not matched to a gene: 14. This CDR3 contains 15 residues. The CDR3 region has the DNA TGTGCCGGGACCGCCGGGACAGGGCATCACGGGGAGCTGTTTTTT. This codes for CAGTAGTGHHGELFF.

DNA of the CDR3: TGTGCCAGCAGCCAACTAGGACAGGGCCGCGAGCAGTACTTC. This translates into CASSQLGQGREQYF. This rearrangement joins TRBV7-9 to TRBJ2-7; 8 bases align to TRBD1. V gave up 5 bases and J gave up 6 bases; unmatched junction bases: 9. CDR3 size: 14 residues. Germline V lookup: CDR1 SEHNR, CDR2 FQNEAQ (reference sequence).

V is TRBV4-2 and J is TRBJ1-6, with 9 bases matching TRBD1. The ends lost 4 bases at V and 4 bases at J; junction bases unmatched: 8. In germline, CDR1 is LGHNA, CDR2 YNFKEQ. The CDR3 sequence is 17 residues long. CDR3 residues: CASSRKGQGGYNSPLHF. For the CDR3, the DNA is TGTGCCAGCAGCCGAAAGGGACAGGGCGGTTATAATTCACCCCTCCACTTT.

The CDR3 reads CASSLTGASSGNTIYF. DNA of the CDR3: TGTGCCAGCAGCTTAACTGGGGCGAGCTCTGGAAACACCATATATTTT. The rearrangement uses TRBV7-3 and TRBJ1-3; D may be TRBD1 (5 bases). This CDR3 comprises 16 residues. CDR1 is SGHTA, CDR2 FQGTGA, per germline. Trimming took off 0 bases at V and 0 bases at J, with 9 bases between the two ends.

The rearrangement uses TRBV5-4 and TRBJ2-5; TRBD2 might be the D (6 bases). In germline, CDR1 is SGHNT, CDR2 YYREEE (reference sequence). The CDR3 length is 15 residues. The V end was cut by 1 base, the J end by 2 bases, with 12 bases between. Here the CDR3 DNA reads TGTGCCAGCAGCTTGTCCCCGGGGAGGCAAGAGACCCAGTACTTC. It codes for CASSLSPGRQETQYF. Full variable domain (remainder filled in from reference TRBV5-4 and TRBJ2-5): ETGVTQSPTHLIKTRGQQVTLRCSSQSGHNTVSWYQQALGQGPQFIFQYYREEENGRGNFPPRFSGLQFPNYSSELNVNALELDDSALYLCASSLSPGRQETQYFGPGTRLLVL.

This sequence joins TRBV7-3 and TRBJ2-3, with 7 bases aligning to TRBD1. With V trimmed by 2 bases and J by 0 bases, 8 bases remained unmatched. The CDR3 has 17 residues. Germline-derived CDR1 and CDR2 are SGHTA and FQGTGA. The CDR3 nucleotides are TGTGCCAGCAGCTTAGGGCTCAGGGGGAGTAGCACAGATACGCAGTATTTT. This gives the protein CASSLGLRGSSTDTQYF.

The rearrangement links TRBV5-1 to TRBJ1-1; tentative D call: TRBD1 (5 bases). Looked up from germline, CDR1 is SGHRS and CDR2 is YFSETQ. V lost 4 bases to trimming and J lost 4 bases, with 20 bases between them. This CDR3 is built from 16 residues. The CDR3 nucleotides are TGCGCCAGCAGCCCTAACGTCGGGGGATTAACCACTGAAGCTTTCTTT. Translating it yields CASSPNVGGLTTEAFF.

This chain joins TRBV19 and TRBJ1-3; D is unresolved. The CDR3 is made up of 14 amino acids. Germline V CDR1 and CDR2: LNHDA, SQIVND (reference sequence). Trimming pared 0 bases from V and 9 bases from J, leaving 12 bases between. This CDR3 reads CASSIEGRSATIYF. CDR3 DNA sequence: TGTGCCAGTAGTATAGAGGGCAGGTCCGCCACCATATATTTT. Combining the CDR3 with reference TRBV19 and TRBJ1-3 gives the whole variable domain DGGITQSPKYLFRKEGQNVTLSCEQNLNHDAMYWYRQDPGQGLRLIYYSQIVNDFQKGDIAEGYSVSREKKESFPLTVTSAQKNPTAFYLCASSIEGRSATIYFGEGSWLTVV.

V gene TRBV5-1 combines with J gene TRBJ1-4, with D possibly being TRBD1 (5 bases). The V gene lost 2 bases and the J gene lost 8 bases, with 16 bases spanning the gap. Germline CDR1 is SGHRS and CDR2 is YFSETQ. The CDR3 consists of 15 residues. The CDR3 reads CASSLQDPRREKLFF. DNA of the CDR3: TGCGCCAGCAGCTTACAGGACCCTCGACGGGAAAAACTGTTTTTT.

The chain joins TRBV5-1 to TRBJ2-7; the D gene is possibly TRBD2 (5 bases). The V gene's germline CDR1 is SGHRS and CDR2 YFSETQ. The CDR3 is made up of 15 amino acids. V lost 4 bases and J 0 bases, leaving 14 bases between the germline ends. The CDR3 protein is CASSPGLTFSYEQYF. The CDR3, as DNA: TGCGCCAGCAGCCCAGGACTGACTTTCTCCTACGAGCAGTACTTC.

This sequence joins TRBV7-8 and TRBJ1-1; 7 bases match TRBD1. Germline V gives CDR1 SGHVS, CDR2 FQNEAQ. The CDR3 runs 16 residues. Trimming cost V 2 bases and J 1 base; bases outside gene matches: 7. CDR3 in amino acids: CASSLPGGWRNTEAFF. In DNA form, the CDR3 reads TGTGCCAGCAGCTTACCAGGGGGGTGGAGGAACACTGAAGCTTTCTTT.

The sample holds one count of this clone. This rearrangement joins TRBV6-4 to TRBJ1-2, with a tentative D call TRBD1 (5 bases). The V and J ends lost 6 bases and 0 bases respectively, with 8 bases between them. This CDR3 is 13 amino acids long. Germline CDR1 and CDR2: MRHNA and SNTAGT. CDR3 nucleotides: TGTGCCAGCAGGGGGCCAGCTAACTATGGCTACACCTTC. This sequence encodes CASRGPANYGYTF.